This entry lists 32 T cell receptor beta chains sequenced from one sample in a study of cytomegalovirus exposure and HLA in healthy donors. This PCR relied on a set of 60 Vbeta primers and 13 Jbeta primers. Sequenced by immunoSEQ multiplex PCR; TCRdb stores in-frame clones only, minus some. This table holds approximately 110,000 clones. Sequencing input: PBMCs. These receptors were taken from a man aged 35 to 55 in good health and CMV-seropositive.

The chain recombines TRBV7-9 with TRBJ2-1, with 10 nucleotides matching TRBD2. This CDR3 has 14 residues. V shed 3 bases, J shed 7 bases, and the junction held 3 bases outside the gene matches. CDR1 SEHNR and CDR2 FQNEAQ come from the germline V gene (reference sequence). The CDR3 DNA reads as TGTGCCAGCAGCTTCGGACTAGCGGAAAATGAGCAGTTCTTC. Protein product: CASSFGLAENEQFF.

CDR3 amino acids: CASKGGTESYEQYF. The CDR3 coding sequence is TGTGCCAGTAAGGGAGGGACCGAATCCTACGAGCAGTACTTC. V is TRBV19 and J is TRBJ2-7; TRBD2 matches at 7 bases. The germline gives CDR1 LNHDA, CDR2 SQIVND (reference sequence). The trim removed 7 bases at V and 1 base at J, leaving 7 bases unmatched. This CDR3 has 14 amino acids.

The CDR3 region has the DNA TGTGCCAGCAGCGCCTATCAGGGGGGACTAGAGTTCTTC. It encodes CASSAYQGGLEFF. The chain joins TRBV11-2 to TRBJ2-1; possibly TRBD2 for D (8 bases). Looked up from germline, CDR1 is SGHAT and CDR2 is FQNNGV. The CDR3 is made up of 13 amino acids. The V and J ends lost 5 bases and 14 bases respectively, with 19 bases between them.

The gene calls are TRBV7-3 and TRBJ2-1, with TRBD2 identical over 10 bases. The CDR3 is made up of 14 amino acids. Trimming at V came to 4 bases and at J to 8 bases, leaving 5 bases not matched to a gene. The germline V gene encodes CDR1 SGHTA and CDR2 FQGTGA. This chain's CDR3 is CASSSSGSRDEQFF. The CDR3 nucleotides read TGTGCCAGCAGCTCTAGCGGGAGCCGGGATGAGCAGTTCTTC.

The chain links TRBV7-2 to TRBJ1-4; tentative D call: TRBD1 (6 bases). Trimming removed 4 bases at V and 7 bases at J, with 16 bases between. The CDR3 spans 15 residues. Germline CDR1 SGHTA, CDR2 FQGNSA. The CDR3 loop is CASSSGQHPLEKLFF. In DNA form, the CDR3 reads TGTGCCAGCAGCTCCGGACAGCACCCCCTTGAAAAACTGTTTTTT.

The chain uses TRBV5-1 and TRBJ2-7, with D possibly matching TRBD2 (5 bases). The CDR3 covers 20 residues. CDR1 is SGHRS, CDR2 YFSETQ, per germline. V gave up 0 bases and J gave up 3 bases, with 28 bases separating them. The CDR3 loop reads CASSLGTEGLGQSNFYEQYF. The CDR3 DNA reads TGCGCCAGCAGCTTGGGAACCGAGGGCCTTGGTCAGTCAAACTTCTACGAGCAGTACTTC.

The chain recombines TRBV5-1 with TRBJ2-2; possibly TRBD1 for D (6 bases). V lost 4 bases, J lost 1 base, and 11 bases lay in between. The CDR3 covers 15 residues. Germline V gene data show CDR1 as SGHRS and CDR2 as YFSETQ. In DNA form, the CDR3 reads TGCGCCAGCAGCCTCACAGGGAAGAACACCGGGGAGCTGTTTTTT. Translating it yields CASSLTGKNTGELFF.

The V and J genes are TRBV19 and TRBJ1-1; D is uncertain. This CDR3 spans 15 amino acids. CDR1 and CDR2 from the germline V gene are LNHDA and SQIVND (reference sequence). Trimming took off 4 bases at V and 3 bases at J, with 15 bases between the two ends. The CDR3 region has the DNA TGTGCCAGTAGTAGTAGTCCCAACCCGGACACTGAAGCTTTCTTT. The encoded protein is CASSSSPNPDTEAFF.

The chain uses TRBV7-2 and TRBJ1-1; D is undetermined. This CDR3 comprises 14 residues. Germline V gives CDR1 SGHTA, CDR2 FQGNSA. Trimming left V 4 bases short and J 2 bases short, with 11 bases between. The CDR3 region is CASSSQALNTEAFF. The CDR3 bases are TGTGCCAGCAGCTCTCAGGCCTTAAACACTGAAGCTTTCTTT.

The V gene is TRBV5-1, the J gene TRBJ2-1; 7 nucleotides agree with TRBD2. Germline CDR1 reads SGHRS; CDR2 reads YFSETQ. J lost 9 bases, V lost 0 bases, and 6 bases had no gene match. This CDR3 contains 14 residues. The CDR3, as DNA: TGCGCCAGCAGCTTGGGGACTAGTGGTAGTGAGCAGTTCTTC. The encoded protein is CASSLGTSGSEQFF. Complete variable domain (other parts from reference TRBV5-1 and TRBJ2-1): KAGVTQTPRYLIKTRGQQVTLSCSPISGHRSVSWYQQTPGQGLQFLFEYFSETQRNKGNFPGRFSGRQFSNSRSEMNVSTLELGDSALYLCASSLGTSGSEQFFGPGTRLTVL.

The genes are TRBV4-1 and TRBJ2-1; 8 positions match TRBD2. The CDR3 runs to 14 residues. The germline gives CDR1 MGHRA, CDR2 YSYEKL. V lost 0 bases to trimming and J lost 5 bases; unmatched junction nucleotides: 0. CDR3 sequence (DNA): TGCGCCAGCAGCCAAGAACTAGCGGACAATGAGCAGTTCTTC. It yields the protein CASSQELADNEQFF.

The CDR3 sequence: CASSSTRGDTEAFF. Written as DNA, the CDR3 is TGTGCCAGCAGCTCTACCAGGGGGGACACTGAAGCTTTCTTT. V gene TRBV11-2 combines with J gene TRBJ1-1, with TRBD1 matching 7 bases. The germline V gene has CDR1 SGHAT and CDR2 FQNNGV. There are 14 residues in the CDR3. V lost 4 bases and J lost 3; bases outside the gene matches: 5.

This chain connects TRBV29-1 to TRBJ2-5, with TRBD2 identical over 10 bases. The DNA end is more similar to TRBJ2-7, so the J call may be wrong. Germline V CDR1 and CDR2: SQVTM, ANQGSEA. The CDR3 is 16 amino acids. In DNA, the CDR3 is TGCAGCGTTGGCCGGGCTAGCGGGAGTTTCTCCTACGAGCAGTACTTC. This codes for CSVGRASGSFSYEQYF.

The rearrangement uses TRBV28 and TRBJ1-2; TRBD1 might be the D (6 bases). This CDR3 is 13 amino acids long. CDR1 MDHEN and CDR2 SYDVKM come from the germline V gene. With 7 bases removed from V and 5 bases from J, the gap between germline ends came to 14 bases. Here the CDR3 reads CASMNRVLYGYTF. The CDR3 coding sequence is TGTGCCAGCATGAACAGGGTTTTATATGGCTACACCTTC.

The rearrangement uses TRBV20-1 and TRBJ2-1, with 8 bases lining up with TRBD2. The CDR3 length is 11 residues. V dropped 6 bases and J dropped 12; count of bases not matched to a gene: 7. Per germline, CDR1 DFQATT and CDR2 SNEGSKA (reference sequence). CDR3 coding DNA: TGCAGTGCCAGATGGGGACTAGGGCAGTTCTTC. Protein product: CSARWGLGQFF.

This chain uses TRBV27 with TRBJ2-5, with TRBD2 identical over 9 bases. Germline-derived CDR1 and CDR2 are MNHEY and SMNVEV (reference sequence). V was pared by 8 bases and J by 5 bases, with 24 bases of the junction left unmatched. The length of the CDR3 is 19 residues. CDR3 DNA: TGTGCCAGCCACGGTCGGGAGACGATAGCGGGAGTTGAGGTGGAGACCCAGTACTTC. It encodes CASHGRETIAGVEVETQYF.

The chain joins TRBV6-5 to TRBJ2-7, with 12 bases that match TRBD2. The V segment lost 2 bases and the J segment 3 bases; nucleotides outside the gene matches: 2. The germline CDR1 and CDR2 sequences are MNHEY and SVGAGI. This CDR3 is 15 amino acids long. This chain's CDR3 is CASSYETSGSYEQYF. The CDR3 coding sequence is TGTGCCAGCAGTTACGAGACTAGCGGGAGCTACGAGCAGTACTTC.

In nucleotides, the CDR3 is TGTGCCAGCAGTTCTGACACGCCTCAGCAGTTCTTC. Its translation is CASSSDTPQQFF. The rearrangement joins TRBV28 to TRBJ2-1; D is uncertain. The CDR3 sequence is 12 residues long. Germline V CDR1 and CDR2: MDHEN, SYDVKM. Deletions cut 4 bases from V and 11 bases from J, with 12 bases between.

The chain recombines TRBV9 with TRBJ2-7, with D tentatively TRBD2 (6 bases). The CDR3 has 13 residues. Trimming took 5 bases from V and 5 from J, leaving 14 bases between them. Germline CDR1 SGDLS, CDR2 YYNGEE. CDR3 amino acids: CASSPNAGHEQYF. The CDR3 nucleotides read TGTGCCAGCAGTCCTAATGCGGGGCACGAGCAGTACTTC.

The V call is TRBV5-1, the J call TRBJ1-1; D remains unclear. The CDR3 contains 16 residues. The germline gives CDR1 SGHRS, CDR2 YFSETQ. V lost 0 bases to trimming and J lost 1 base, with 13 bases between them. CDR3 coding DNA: TGCGCCAGCAGCTTGGATATGCAACTGCAGAACACTGAAGCTTTCTTT. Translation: CASSLDMQLQNTEAFF.

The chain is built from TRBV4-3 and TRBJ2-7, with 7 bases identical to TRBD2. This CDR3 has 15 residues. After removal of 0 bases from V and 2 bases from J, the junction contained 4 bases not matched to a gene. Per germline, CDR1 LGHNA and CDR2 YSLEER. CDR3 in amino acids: CASSQDSAGAYEQYF. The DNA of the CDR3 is TGCGCCAGCAGCCAAGATAGTGCGGGAGCCTACGAGCAGTACTTC.

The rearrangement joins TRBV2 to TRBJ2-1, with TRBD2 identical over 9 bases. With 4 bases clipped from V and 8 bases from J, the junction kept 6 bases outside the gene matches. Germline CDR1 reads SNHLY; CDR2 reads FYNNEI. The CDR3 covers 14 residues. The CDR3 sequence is CASSVGSGSDEQFF. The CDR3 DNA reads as TGTGCCAGCAGTGTGGGTAGCGGGAGCGATGAGCAGTTCTTC.

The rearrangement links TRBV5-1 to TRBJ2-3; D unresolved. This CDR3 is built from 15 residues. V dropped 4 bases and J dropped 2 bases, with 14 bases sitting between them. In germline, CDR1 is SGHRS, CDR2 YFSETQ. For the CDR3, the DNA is TGCGCCAGCAGCGTCGGGTCCTCCTCCACAGATACGCAGTATTTT. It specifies CASSVGSSSTDTQYF.

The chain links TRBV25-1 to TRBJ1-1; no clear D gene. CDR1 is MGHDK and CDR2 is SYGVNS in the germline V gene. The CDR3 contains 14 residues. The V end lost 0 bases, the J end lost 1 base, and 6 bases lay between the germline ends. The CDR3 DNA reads TGTGCCAGCAGTGAATACACGGGGAACACTGAAGCTTTCTTT. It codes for CASSEYTGNTEAFF.

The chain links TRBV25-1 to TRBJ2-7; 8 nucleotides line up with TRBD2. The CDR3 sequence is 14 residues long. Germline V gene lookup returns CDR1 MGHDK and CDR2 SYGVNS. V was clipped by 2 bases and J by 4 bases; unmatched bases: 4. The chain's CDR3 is CASSEPGGRYEQYF. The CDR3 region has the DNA TGTGCCAGCAGTGAACCGGGAGGGCGGTACGAGCAGTACTTC.

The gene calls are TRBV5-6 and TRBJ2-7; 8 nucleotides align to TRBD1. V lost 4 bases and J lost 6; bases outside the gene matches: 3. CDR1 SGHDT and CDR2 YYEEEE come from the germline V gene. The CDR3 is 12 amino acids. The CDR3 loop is CASSPTGGEQYF. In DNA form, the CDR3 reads TGTGCCAGCAGCCCAACAGGGGGCGAGCAGTACTTC.

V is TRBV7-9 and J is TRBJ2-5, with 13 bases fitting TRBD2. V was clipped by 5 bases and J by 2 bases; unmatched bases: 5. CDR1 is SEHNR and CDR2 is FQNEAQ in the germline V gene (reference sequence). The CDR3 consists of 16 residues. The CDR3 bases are TGTGCCAGCAGCCCACCGGGACTAGCGGGACAAGAGACCCAGTACTTC. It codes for CASSPPGLAGQETQYF.

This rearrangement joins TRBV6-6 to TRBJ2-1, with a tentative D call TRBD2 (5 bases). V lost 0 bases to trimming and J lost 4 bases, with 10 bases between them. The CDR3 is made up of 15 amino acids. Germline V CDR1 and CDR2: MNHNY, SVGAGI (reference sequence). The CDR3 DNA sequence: TGTGCCAGCAGTTACTCGGGAGTTCAGTACAATGAGCAGTTCTTC. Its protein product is CASSYSGVQYNEQFF.

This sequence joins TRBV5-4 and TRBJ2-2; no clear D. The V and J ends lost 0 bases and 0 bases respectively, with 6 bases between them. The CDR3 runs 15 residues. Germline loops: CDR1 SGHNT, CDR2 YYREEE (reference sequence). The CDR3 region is CASSLVQPNTGELFF. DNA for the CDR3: TGTGCCAGCAGCTTGGTACAGCCGAACACCGGGGAGCTGTTTTTT.

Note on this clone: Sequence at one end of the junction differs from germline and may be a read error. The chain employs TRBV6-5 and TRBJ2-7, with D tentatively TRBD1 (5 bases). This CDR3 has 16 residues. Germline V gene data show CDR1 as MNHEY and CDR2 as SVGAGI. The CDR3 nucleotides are TGTGCCAGCAGTTACGACAGCAACTTATTCTCCTACGAGCGGTACTTC. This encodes CASSYDSNLFSYERYF.

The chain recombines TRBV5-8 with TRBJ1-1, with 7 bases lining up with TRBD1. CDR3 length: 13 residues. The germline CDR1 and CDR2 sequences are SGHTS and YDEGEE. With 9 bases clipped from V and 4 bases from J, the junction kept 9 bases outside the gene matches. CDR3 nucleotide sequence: TGTGCCAACTTCCGAGGGGGCGGCACTGAAGCTTTCTTT. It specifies CANFRGGGTEAFF. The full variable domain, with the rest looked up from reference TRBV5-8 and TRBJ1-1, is EAGVTQSPTHLIKTRGQQATLRCSPISGHTSVYWYQQALGLGLQFLLWYDEGEERNRGNFPPRFSGRQFPNYSSELNVNALELEDSALYLCANFRGGGTEAFFGQGTRLTVV.

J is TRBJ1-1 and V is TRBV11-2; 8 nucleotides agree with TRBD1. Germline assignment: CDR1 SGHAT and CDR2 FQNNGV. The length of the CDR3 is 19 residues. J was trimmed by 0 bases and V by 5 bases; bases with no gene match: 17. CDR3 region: CASSLNGQGISAMNTEAFF. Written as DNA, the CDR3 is TGTGCCAGCAGCCTAAACGGACAGGGCATAAGTGCGATGAACACTGAAGCTTTCTTT.